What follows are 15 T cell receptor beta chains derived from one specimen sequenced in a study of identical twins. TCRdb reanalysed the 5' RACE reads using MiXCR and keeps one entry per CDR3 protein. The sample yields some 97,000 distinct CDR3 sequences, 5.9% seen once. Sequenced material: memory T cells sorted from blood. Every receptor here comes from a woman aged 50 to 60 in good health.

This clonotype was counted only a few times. CDR3 sequence reads: CASSYIQSSYNEQFF. The CDR3 nucleotides read TGTGCCAGCAGCTACATACAGAGCTCCTACAATGAGCAGTTCTTC. The chain employs TRBV11-2 and TRBJ2-1; D is unresolved. The CDR3 has 15 amino acids. CDR1 and CDR2 (germline): SGHAT, FQNNGV. V was pared by 4 bases and J by 0 bases, with 10 bases between. Full variable domain (missing parts from reference TRBV11-2 and TRBJ2-1): EAGVAQSPRYKIIEKRQSVAFWCNPISGHATLYWYQQILGQGPKLLIQFQNNGVVDDSQLPKDRFSAERLKGVDSTLKIQPAKLEDSAVYLCASSYIQSSYNEQFFGPGTRLTVL.

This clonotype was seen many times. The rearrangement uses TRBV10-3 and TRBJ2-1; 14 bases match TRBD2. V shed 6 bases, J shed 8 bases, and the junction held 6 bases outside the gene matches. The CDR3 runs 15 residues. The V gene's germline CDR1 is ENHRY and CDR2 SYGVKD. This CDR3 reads CAISPGLAGGYEQFF. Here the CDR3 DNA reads TGTGCCATCAGCCCCGGACTAGCGGGAGGCTATGAGCAGTTCTTC.

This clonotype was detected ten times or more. The CDR3 DNA sequence: TGTGCCAGCAGCCCTAACGAGGCCAAAGGGGCTTTCTTT. It codes for CASSPNEAKGAFF. The chain is built from TRBV7-2 and TRBJ1-1; D unclear. CDR3 length equals 13 residues. V shed 5 bases and J shed 11 bases, with 18 bases lying between them. The germline CDR1 and CDR2 sequences are SGHTA and FQGNSA.

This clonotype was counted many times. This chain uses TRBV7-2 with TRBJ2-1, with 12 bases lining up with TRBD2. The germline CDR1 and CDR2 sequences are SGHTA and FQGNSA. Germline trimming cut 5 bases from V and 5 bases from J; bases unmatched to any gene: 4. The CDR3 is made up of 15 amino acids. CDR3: CASSLTSGSNNEQFF. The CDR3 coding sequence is TGTGCCAGCAGCCTGACTAGCGGGAGTAACAATGAGCAGTTCTTC. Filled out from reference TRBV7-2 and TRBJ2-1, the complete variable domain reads GAGVSQSPSNKVTEKGKDVELRCDPISGHTALYWYRQSLGQGLEFLIYFQGNSAPDKSGLPSDRFSAERTGGSVSTLTIQRTQQEDSAVYLCASSLTSGSNNEQFFGPGTRLTVL.

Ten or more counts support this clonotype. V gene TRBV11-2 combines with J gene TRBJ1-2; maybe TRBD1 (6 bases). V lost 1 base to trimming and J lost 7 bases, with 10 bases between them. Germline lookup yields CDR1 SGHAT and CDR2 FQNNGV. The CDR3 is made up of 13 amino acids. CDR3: CASSLVLQGGYTF. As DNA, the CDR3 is TGTGCCAGCAGCTTAGTACTACAGGGTGGCTACACCTTC.

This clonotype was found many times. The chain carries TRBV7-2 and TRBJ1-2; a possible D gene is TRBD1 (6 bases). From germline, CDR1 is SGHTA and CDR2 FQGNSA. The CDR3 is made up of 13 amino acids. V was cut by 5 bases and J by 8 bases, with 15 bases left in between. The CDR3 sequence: CASSRDTASGYTF. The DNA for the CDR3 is TGTGCCAGCAGCCGGGACACAGCATCGGGCTACACCTTC.

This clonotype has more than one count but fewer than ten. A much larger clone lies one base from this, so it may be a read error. CDR3 DNA: TGTGCCAGCAGCGCGAGCACAGATACGCAGTATTTT. This codes for CASSASTDTQYF. The chain recombines TRBV5-4 with TRBJ2-3, with D uncertain. V was shortened by 4 bases and J by 0 bases, with 3 bases between the two germline ends. The length of the CDR3 is 12 residues. Germline CDR1 SGHNT, CDR2 YYREEE (reference sequence).

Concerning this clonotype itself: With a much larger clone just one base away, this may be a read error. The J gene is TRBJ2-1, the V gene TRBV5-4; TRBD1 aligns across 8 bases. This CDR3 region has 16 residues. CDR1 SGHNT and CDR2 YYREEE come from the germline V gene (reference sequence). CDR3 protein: CASSLSTGESYNDQFF. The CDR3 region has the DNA TGTGCCAGCAGCTTGTCGACAGGGGAATCCTACAATGACCAGTTCTTC.

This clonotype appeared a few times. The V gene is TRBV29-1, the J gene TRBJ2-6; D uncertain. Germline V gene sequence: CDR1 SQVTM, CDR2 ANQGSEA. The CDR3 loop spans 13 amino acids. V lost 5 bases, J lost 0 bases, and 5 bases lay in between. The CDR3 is CSVQSSGANVLTF. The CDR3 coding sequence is TGCAGCGTTCAGTCCTCTGGGGCCAACGTCCTGACTTTC.

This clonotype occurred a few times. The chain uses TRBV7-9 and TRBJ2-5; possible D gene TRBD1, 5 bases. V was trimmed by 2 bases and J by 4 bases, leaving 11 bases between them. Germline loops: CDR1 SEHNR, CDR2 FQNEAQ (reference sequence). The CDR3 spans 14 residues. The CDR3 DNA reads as TGTGCCAGCAGCTTATCAGGGCTGGGAGAGACCCAGTACTTC. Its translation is CASSLSGLGETQYF.

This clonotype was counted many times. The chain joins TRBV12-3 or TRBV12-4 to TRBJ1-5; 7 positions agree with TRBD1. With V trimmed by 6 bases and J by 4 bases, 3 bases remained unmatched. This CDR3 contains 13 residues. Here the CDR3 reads CASRPTGNQPQHF. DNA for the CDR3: TGTGCCAGCAGGCCGACAGGGAATCAGCCCCAGCATTTT.

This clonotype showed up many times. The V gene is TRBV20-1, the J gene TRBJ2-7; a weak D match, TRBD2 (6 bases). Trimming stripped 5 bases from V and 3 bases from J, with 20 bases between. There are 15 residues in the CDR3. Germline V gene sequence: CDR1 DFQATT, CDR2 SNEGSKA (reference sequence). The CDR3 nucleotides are TGCAGTGCTCCCCCCCGGGCGGGAATCTTCTACGAGCAGTACTTC. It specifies CSAPPRAGIFYEQYF.

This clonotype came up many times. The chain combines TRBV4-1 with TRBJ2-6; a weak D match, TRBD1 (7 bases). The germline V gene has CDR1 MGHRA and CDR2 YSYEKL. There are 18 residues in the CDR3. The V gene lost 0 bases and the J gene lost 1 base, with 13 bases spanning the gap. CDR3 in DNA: TGCGCCAGCAGCCAAGAAGGACTACAGGGGTCTGGGGCCAACGTCCTGACTTTC. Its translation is CASSQEGLQGSGANVLTF.

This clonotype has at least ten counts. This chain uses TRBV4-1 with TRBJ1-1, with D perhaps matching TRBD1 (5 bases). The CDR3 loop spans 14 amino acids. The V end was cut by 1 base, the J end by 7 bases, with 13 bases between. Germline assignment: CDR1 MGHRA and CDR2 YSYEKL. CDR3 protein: CASSQGLWGFEAFF. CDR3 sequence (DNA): TGCGCCAGCAGCCAAGGTTTGTGGGGGTTTGAAGCTTTCTTT.

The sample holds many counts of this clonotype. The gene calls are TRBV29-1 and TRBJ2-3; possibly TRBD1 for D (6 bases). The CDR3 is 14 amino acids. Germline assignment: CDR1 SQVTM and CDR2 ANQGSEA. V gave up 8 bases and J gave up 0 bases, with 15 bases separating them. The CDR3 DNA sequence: TGCAGCCTTCGGGACACCACCAGCACAGATACGCAGTATTTT. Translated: CSLRDTTSTDTQYF.